These 27 T cell receptor beta chains share one sample of origin, sequenced in a study of blood T cell repertoires in COVID-19. Sequencing was performed with immunoSEQ multiplex PCR; in TCRdb, only in-frame clones are kept and a portion is missing. The data hold about 360,000 clones, with around 87% observed a single time. The sequencing sample was made of peripheral blood. Receptor source: a human donor in a cohort sampled during active COVID-19.

This clone was seen a few times. The V gene is TRBV28, the J gene TRBJ1-5; D ambiguous. V lost 3 bases to trimming and J lost 2 bases, with 5 bases between them. Germline V gene sequence: CDR1 MDHEN, CDR2 SYDVKM. The CDR3 is made up of 13 amino acids. In nucleotides, the CDR3 is TGTGCCAGCAGTTTTGCAGGCAATCAGCCCCAGCATTTT. This encodes CASSFAGNQPQHF.

This clone came up a few times. The chain employs TRBV7-2 and TRBJ2-3, with a possible D match to TRBD1 (6 bases). CDR3 length: 15 residues. Per germline, CDR1 SGHTA and CDR2 FQGNSA. The V and J ends lost 1 base and 10 bases respectively, with 18 bases between them. The CDR3 DNA sequence: TGTGCCAGCAGCTTAGGGGGCTCGATGAGACAGGCGCAGTATTTT. Its protein is CASSLGGSMRQAQYF.

The genes are TRBV7-8 and TRBJ1-1; 7 nucleotides agree with TRBD1. Losses at the gene ends were 1 base for V and 4 bases for J; bases not matched to a gene: 9. Germline lookup yields CDR1 SGHVS and CDR2 FQNEAQ. This CDR3 region has 16 residues. The CDR3 sequence: CASSLEGQEFGTEAFF. CDR3 bases: TGTGCCAGCAGCTTAGAAGGACAGGAGTTTGGCACTGAAGCTTTCTTT. Full variable domain (remainder filled in from reference TRBV7-8 and TRBJ1-1): GAGVSQSPRYKVAKRGQDVALRCDPISGHVSLFWYQQALGQGPEFLTYFQNEAQLDKSGLPSDRFFAERPEGSVSTLKIQRTQQEDSAVYLCASSLEGQEFGTEAFFGQGTRLTVV.

The CDR3 DNA follows: TGTGCCATCAGTGAGTTTATTGTTAGTGGGGGGACGGCGGGCGAGCAGTACTTC. As protein: CAISEFIVSGGTAGEQYF. V is TRBV10-3 and J is TRBJ2-7, with a tentative D call TRBD2 (6 bases). From germline, CDR1 is ENHRY and CDR2 SYGVKD. This CDR3 spans 18 amino acids. Trimming shortened V by 1 base and J by 6 bases, and 25 bases separated the two germline ends.

This clone was counted a single time. The germline gene is not matched at one end of the junction; a read error may be the cause. The chain uses TRBV7-7 and TRBJ2-5, with unresolved D. Germline assignment: CDR1 SSHAT and CDR2 FNYEAQ (reference sequence). The length of the CDR3 is 14 residues. CDR3 nucleotide sequence: TGTGCTAGCAGCTTAGGGCGCGGCGGAGAGACCCAGTACTTC. Its translation: CASSLGRGGETQYF.

The V call is TRBV7-3, the J call TRBJ2-3; 7 nucleotides agree with TRBD1. This CDR3 comprises 14 residues. Germline V gene lookup returns CDR1 SGHTA and CDR2 FQGTGA. After removal of 5 bases from V and 2 bases from J, the junction contained 4 bases not matched to a gene. The CDR3 loop is CASSRGGHTDTQYF. As DNA, the CDR3 is TGTGCCAGCAGCCGAGGGGGCCACACAGATACGCAGTATTTT.

CDR3 sequence: CASSLVLLAGGSDEQFF. The CDR3 coding sequence is TGCGCCAGCAGCTTGGTTTTACTAGCGGGAGGGTCCGATGAGCAGTTCTTC. The V call is TRBV5-1, the J call TRBJ2-1, with 13 bases that match TRBD2. Germline assignment: CDR1 SGHRS and CDR2 YFSETQ. The V gene end was trimmed by 0 bases and the J gene end by 8 bases; junction bases not matched to a gene: 8. This CDR3 spans 17 amino acids.

V and J are TRBV19 and TRBJ2-4; tentatively, D is TRBD1 (6 bases). Trimming took 7 bases from V and 1 from J, leaving 14 bases between them. Germline V lookup: CDR1 LNHDA, CDR2 SQIVND (reference sequence). This CDR3 is built from 15 residues. Here the CDR3 DNA reads TGTGCCAGTACCCCCCCCACAGGGGCCAAAAACATTCAGTACTTC. This codes for CASTPPTGAKNIQYF.

This chain uses TRBV24-1 with TRBJ1-5, with a weak D call TRBD1 (5 bases). Trimming left V 1 base short and J 0 bases short, with 30 bases between. Germline assignment: CDR1 KGHDR and CDR2 SFDVKD. The CDR3 loop spans 23 amino acids. CDR3 residues: CATSDLNPSLTDQNCYSNQPQHF. DNA for the CDR3: TGTGCCACCAGTGATTTAAACCCATCCTTGACAGACCAAAATTGCTATAGCAATCAGCCCCAGCATTTT.

The chain combines TRBV11-1 with TRBJ2-5; 10 bases line up with TRBD2. The trim removed 5 bases at V and 3 bases at J, leaving 9 bases unmatched. Per germline, CDR1 SGHAT and CDR2 FQDESV (reference sequence). The CDR3 spans 16 residues. CDR3 protein: CASSLRTSGGEETQYF. The CDR3, as DNA: TGTGCCAGCAGCCTCCGGACTAGCGGAGGGGAAGAGACCCAGTACTTC. Full variable domain (outside the CDR3, taken from reference TRBV11-1 and TRBJ2-5): EAEVAQSPRYKITEKSQAVAFWCDPISGHATLYWYRQILGQGPELLVQFQDESVVDDSQLPKDRFSAERLKGVDSTLKIQPAELGDSAMYLCASSLRTSGGEETQYFGPGTRLLVL.

This chain connects TRBV2 to TRBJ1-2; 8 bases align to TRBD1. V gave up 7 bases and J gave up 4 bases; unmatched junction bases: 5. In germline, CDR1 is SNHLY, CDR2 FYNNEI. This CDR3 comprises 13 residues. Here the CDR3 reads CASMLDRGYGYTF. The CDR3 DNA is TGTGCCAGCATGTTAGACAGGGGCTATGGCTACACCTTC. The full variable domain, rest sourced from reference TRBV2 and TRBJ1-2, is EPEVTQTPSHQVTQMGQEVILRCVPISNHLYFYWYRQILGQKVEFLVSFYNNEISEKSEIFDDQFSVERPDGSNFTLKIRSTKLEDSAMYFCASMLDRGYGYTFGSGTRLTVV.

The chain joins TRBV13 to TRBJ2-1; D is possibly TRBD2 (7 bases). The CDR3 runs 17 residues. V lost 5 bases and J lost 9, with 26 bases in between. The germline V gene encodes CDR1 PRHDT and CDR2 FYEKMQ (reference sequence). CDR3 sequence (DNA): TGTGCCAGCAGCCCACGGGGGCCGGGAGGAGGTTGGAGTGAGCAGTTCTTC. Its translation: CASSPRGPGGGWSEQFF.

The chain uses TRBV11-2 and TRBJ2-1; 11 bases agree with TRBD2. The germline V gene encodes CDR1 SGHAT and CDR2 FQNNGV. CDR3 length equals 16 residues. V lost 6 bases to trimming and J lost 7 bases; unmatched junction nucleotides: 11. This CDR3 reads CASRKLTSGSLNEQFF. CDR3 in DNA: TGTGCCAGCAGGAAACTAACTAGCGGGAGTTTGAATGAGCAGTTCTTC.

The rearrangement links TRBV9 to TRBJ2-1; a possible D gene is TRBD2 (5 bases). V dropped 3 bases and J dropped 0 bases, with 10 bases sitting between them. The germline CDR1 and CDR2 sequences are SGDLS and YYNGEE. This CDR3 has 15 residues. The CDR3 sequence: CASSASGSSYNEQFF. In DNA, the CDR3 is TGTGCCAGCAGCGCCAGCGGTTCCTCCTACAATGAGCAGTTCTTC.

The chain joins TRBV19 to TRBJ1-3; no firm D call. From germline, CDR1 is LNHDA and CDR2 SQIVND (reference sequence). The V end lost 3 bases, the J end lost 0 bases, and 12 bases lay between the germline ends. The CDR3 runs to 16 residues. This CDR3 is CASSIGGGGSGNTIYF. DNA for the CDR3: TGTGCCAGTAGTATCGGAGGCGGAGGCTCTGGAAACACCATATATTTT.

The chain is built from TRBV15 and TRBJ2-7; D is undetermined. The germline V gene has CDR1 LNHNV and CDR2 YYDKDF (reference sequence). The CDR3 runs to 14 residues. The V end lost 3 bases, the J end lost 1 base, and 10 bases lay between the germline ends. CDR3 amino acids: CATSSYPSSYEQYF. CDR3 in DNA: TGTGCCACCAGCAGTTACCCCAGTTCCTACGAGCAGTACTTC.

This rearrangement joins TRBV4-1 to TRBJ2-3; TRBD2 aligns across 10 bases. CDR3 length equals 15 residues. Per the germline V gene, CDR1 is MGHRA and CDR2 is YSYEKL. Germline trimming cut 4 bases from V and 5 bases from J; bases unmatched to any gene: 6. The CDR3 DNA follows: TGCGCCAGCAGCCTAAGGAGCGGGGGGGAAGATACGCAGTATTTT. Protein: CASSLRSGGEDTQYF.

The J gene is TRBJ2-7, the V gene TRBV6-5; TRBD2 matches at 10 bases. CDR1 and CDR2 from the germline V gene are MNHEY and SVGAGI. CDR3 length: 14 residues. Trimming took 8 bases from V and 9 from J; bases not matched to a gene: 13. CDR3 loop: CASLPDGSGRVQYF. The CDR3 DNA sequence: TGTGCCAGCTTGCCCGACGGAAGCGGGAGGGTGCAGTACTTC.

The chain carries TRBV24-1 and TRBJ2-2; no reliable D call. Trimming pared 7 bases from V and 4 bases from J, leaving 9 bases between. This CDR3 has 13 residues. Germline assignment: CDR1 KGHDR and CDR2 SFDVKD. The CDR3 reads CATRGKTTGELFF. As DNA, the CDR3 is TGTGCCACCAGGGGCAAGACCACCGGGGAGCTGTTTTTT.

V and J are TRBV3-1 (or the pseudogene TRBV3-2) and TRBJ2-5, with D hard to call. The germline gives CDR1 LGHDT, CDR2 YNNKEL (reference sequence). V was cut by 3 bases and J by 4 bases, with 18 bases left in between. This CDR3 is 16 amino acids long. The CDR3 reads CASSHSMGARPETQYF. The CDR3 bases are TGTGCCAGCAGCCACTCCATGGGCGCCCGGCCAGAGACCCAGTACTTC.

This clone was seen many times. The chain carries TRBV10-1 and TRBJ2-2; 7 bases are a match to TRBD2. J gave up 8 bases and V 8 bases, and 5 bases lay outside the gene matches. Germline V lookup: CDR1 WNHNN, CDR2 SYGVQD (reference sequence). The CDR3 extends over 12 amino acids. The CDR3 loop reads CASGGGSGELFF. CDR3 in DNA: TGCGCCAGCGGGGGGGGGTCTGGGGAGCTGTTTTTT.

The chain couples TRBV28 to TRBJ1-2; perhaps TRBD1 as D (6 bases). The CDR3 has 12 amino acids. V was cut by 7 bases and J by 8 bases, with 14 bases left in between. CDR1 and CDR2 from the germline V gene are MDHEN and SYDVKM. CDR3 protein: CASNAPGEGYTF. The CDR3 DNA is TGTGCCAGCAATGCCCCAGGGGAGGGCTACACCTTC.

The gene calls are TRBV19 and TRBJ2-2; the D gene is possibly TRBD1 (6 bases). Germline lookup yields CDR1 LNHDA and CDR2 SQIVND (reference sequence). This CDR3 is 13 amino acids long. V shed 9 bases and J shed 3 bases, with 11 bases lying between them. In DNA, the CDR3 is TGTGCCAGCGTACAGGGCTACACCGGGGAGCTGTTTTTT. This codes for CASVQGYTGELFF.

The rearrangement links TRBV9 to TRBJ2-7, with TRBD1 as a possible D gene (5 bases). The CDR3 spans 15 residues. Germline V gene lookup returns CDR1 SGDLS and CDR2 YYNGEE. V lost 4 bases to trimming and J lost 4 bases, with 18 bases between them. The CDR3 here is CASSPNQGSQYEQYF. In DNA form, the CDR3 reads TGTGCCAGCAGCCCCAATCAGGGTTCCCAATACGAGCAGTACTTC.

The rearrangement joins TRBV27 to TRBJ2-7; TRBD1 aligns across 7 bases. The germline gives CDR1 MNHEY, CDR2 SMNVEV (reference sequence). The CDR3 is 14 residues long. J was trimmed by 2 bases and V by 4 bases; bases with no gene match: 5. CDR3: CASSWRTGPYEQYF. CDR3 coding DNA: TGTGCCAGCAGTTGGCGGACAGGCCCCTACGAGCAGTACTTC.

The gene calls are TRBV5-1 and TRBJ2-4; possibly TRBD1 for D (6 bases). This CDR3 is built from 16 residues. V was clipped by 0 bases and J by 0 bases, with 10 bases between them. In germline, CDR1 is SGHRS, CDR2 YFSETQ. The CDR3 loop reads CASSLGRDIAKNIQYF. The CDR3 DNA reads TGCGCCAGCAGCTTGGGCAGGGACATAGCCAAAAACATTCAGTACTTC.

This chain connects TRBV21-1 to TRBJ2-7; TRBD2 is taken as the D call from the table, unchecked against the DNA. TRBV21-1 is termed a pseudogene. The CDR3 sequence is 14 residues long. The CDR3 region has the DNA TGTGCCTCGCCACTAGCGGGAGAAGGGTACGAGCAGTACTTC. Protein product: CASPLAGEGYEQYF.